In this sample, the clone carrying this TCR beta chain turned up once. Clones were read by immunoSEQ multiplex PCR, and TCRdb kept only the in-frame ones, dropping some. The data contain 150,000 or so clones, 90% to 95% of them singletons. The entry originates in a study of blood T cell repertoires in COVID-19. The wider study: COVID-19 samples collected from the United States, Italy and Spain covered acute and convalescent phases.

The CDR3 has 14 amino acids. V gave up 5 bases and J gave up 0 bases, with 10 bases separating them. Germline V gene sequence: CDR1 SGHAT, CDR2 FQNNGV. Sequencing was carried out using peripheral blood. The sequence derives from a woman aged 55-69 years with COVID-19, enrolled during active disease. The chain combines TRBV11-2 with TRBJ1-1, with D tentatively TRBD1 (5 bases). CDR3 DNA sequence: TGTGCCAGCAGCCCGGCGGGGGTGAACACTGAAGCTTTCTTT. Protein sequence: CASSPAGVNTEAFF.